This T cell receptor (beta chain) was sequenced in a study of blood T cell repertoires in COVID-19 (dated by TCRdb to about 2020). Study-wide context: The collaborator samples originated in the United States, Italy and Spain and spanned the acute and convalescent phases of COVID-19. The prospective study material was composed of cDNA or gDNA derived from T cells, B-cell-depleted T cells, or PBMCs. The dataset comprised deeply sampled blood TCRbeta repertoires from subjects exposed to, actively infected with, or recovered from COVID-19. The repertoires were released in a freely available public database intended as a resource for research on the immune response to SARS-CoV-2. Samples came from the ongoing ImmuneRACE study (first 160 participants) plus 1,254 subjects from 6 global collaborators. A de-identified subject ID, COVID-19 status, age in years and sex were almost always included in the sample metadata. HLA class I and class II types, where available, came from metadata supplied by the sample provider rather than from assay-based typing. The paper as a whole reports these results and caveats: Clinical and demographic metadata were provided uncurated, with the amount varying by source and participant.

Turning to this clone: This clone's antigen is unknown. No quality values exist for individual bases; no much larger clone is one base distant.

Collaborating institutions collected whole blood in K2EDTA tubes following their own protocols. For TCRbeta analysis, collaborators shipped samples in one of three forms: frozen whole blood, isolated PBMCs, or DNA extracted from either of those sample types. As encoded in the germline V gene (reference sequence), CDR1 is LNHDA while CDR2 is SQIVND. The CDR3 spans 15 residues, from the cysteine through the phenylalanine. Just CDR3 DNA is preserved here, 45 bases in frame from base 1. Compared with germline, V lacks 3 bases and J lacks 2 bases; bases without a gene match: 6. TCRbeta CDR3 regions were amplified from genomic DNA using the immunoSEQ Assay, a bias-controlled multiplex PCR. Under the source paper's analysis protocol: The number of nucleated cells in each sample was estimated by amplification of reference gene primers within the assay. Sequence reads were collapsed and filtered to measure the absolute abundance of every unique TCRbeta CDR3 rearrangement. For each sample, productive Simpson clonality was calculated as the square root of Simpson's diversity index over productive rearrangements. TCRdb took this table from immuneACCESS and kept in-frame rearrangements with V and J called. Such tables lack part of the clones; where checked against another copy, unresolved V genes explain under half of the gap, and the rest is unexplained. V, J and clone size were drawn from that table, and D and trimming were deduced from the DNA. The sample table holds 140,000 or so clones, of which around 83% were seen once. Less than 5% of the sample is in the top ten clones.

This TCR derives from a woman older than 75 with acute or convalescent COVID-19. This receptor chain uses TRBV19 and TRBJ1-2; TRBD1 lines up with 7 middle nucleotides. Sample: peripheral blood. The CDR3 corresponds to CASSIYPDRNYGYTF. The nucleotide sequence is given as TGTGCCAGTAGTATTTACCCGGACAGGAACTATGGCTACACCTTC.